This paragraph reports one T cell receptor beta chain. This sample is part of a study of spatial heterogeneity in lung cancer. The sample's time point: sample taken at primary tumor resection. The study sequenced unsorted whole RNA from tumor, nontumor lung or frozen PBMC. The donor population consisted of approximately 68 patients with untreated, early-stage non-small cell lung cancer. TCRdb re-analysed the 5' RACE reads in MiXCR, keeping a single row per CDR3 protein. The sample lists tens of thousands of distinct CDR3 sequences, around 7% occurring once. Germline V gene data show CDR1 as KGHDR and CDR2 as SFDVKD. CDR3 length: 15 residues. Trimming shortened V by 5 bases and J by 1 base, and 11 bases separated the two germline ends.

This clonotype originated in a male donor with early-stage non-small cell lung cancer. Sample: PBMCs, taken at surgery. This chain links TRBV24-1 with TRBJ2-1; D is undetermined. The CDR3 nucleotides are TGTGCCACCAGTGCCCAGGAAAGTTCCTACAATGAGCAGTTCTTC. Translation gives CATSAQESSYNEQFF.